What follows are 16 T cell receptor beta chains derived from one specimen sequenced in a study of cytomegalovirus exposure and HLA in healthy donors. The protocol was immunoSEQ multiplex PCR, while the TCRdb copy is restricted to in-frame clones and leaves out a portion. The sample records around 150,000 clones, 95% to 97% being singletons. The sequenced sample was PBMCs. These receptors were collected from a woman under 30 in good health and CMV-seronegative.

This clone occurred once. The chain uses TRBV2 and TRBJ2-3, with 10 bases aligning to TRBD2. V gave up 9 bases and J gave up 5 bases; unmatched junction bases: 8. Germline V lookup: CDR1 SNHLY, CDR2 FYNNEI. This CDR3 has 14 amino acids. In DNA, the CDR3 is TGTGCCAGTGAGAGCGGGGGGGCCGAAGATACGCAGTATTTT. Its translation is CASESGGAEDTQYF.

The gene calls are TRBV5-1 and TRBJ1-2; a weak D match, TRBD1 (6 bases). Trimming took 0 bases from V and 6 from J, leaving 12 bases between them. This CDR3 is 14 amino acids long. Germline CDR1 SGHRS, CDR2 YFSETQ. CDR3 amino acids: CASSLATGTDGYTF. CDR3 nucleotide sequence: TGCGCCAGCAGCTTGGCCACAGGGACGGATGGCTACACCTTC.

The genes are TRBV7-2 and TRBJ2-2; 8 nucleotides line up with TRBD1. Germline trimming cut 1 base from V and 5 bases from J; bases unmatched to any gene: 0. This CDR3 region has 14 residues. CDR1 SGHTA and CDR2 FQGNSA come from the germline V gene. The CDR3 nucleotides read TGTGCCAGCAGCTTAGGACAGGGGACCGGGGAGCTGTTTTTT. Its translation: CASSLGQGTGELFF.

The genes are TRBV19 and TRBJ2-2; a possible D gene is TRBD1 (5 bases). V shed 6 bases and J shed 1 base, with 18 bases lying between them. This CDR3 region has 17 residues. Per the germline V gene, CDR1 is LNHDA and CDR2 is SQIVND (reference sequence). CDR3 coding DNA: TGTGCCAGTAGGGGAAGGATGGGGCTGGAGAACACCGGGGAGCTGTTTTTT. As protein: CASRGRMGLENTGELFF.

The genes are TRBV2 and TRBJ2-2, with D maybe TRBD2 (6 bases). The CDR3 extends over 13 amino acids. In germline, CDR1 is SNHLY, CDR2 FYNNEI. V was cut by 7 bases and J by 4 bases, with 10 bases left in between. CDR3 residues: CASKAGSTGELFF. The CDR3 DNA follows: TGTGCCAGCAAGGCGGGGAGCACCGGGGAGCTGTTTTTT.

The chain uses TRBV7-3 and TRBJ1-1, with D hard to call. From germline, CDR1 is SGHTA and CDR2 FQGTGA. The CDR3 runs to 13 residues. Trimming pared 3 bases from V and 1 base from J, leaving 6 bases between. CDR3 nucleotides: TGTGCCAGCAGCTTTGGAGGGAACACTGAAGCTTTCTTT. It yields the protein CASSFGGNTEAFF.

In this sample, this clone turned up once. This chain connects TRBV5-6 to TRBJ1-6; 10 bases are shared with TRBD1. V shed 4 bases, J shed 6 bases, and the junction held 4 bases outside the gene matches. CDR1 is SGHDT, CDR2 YYEEEE, per germline. The CDR3 consists of 15 residues. CDR3 sequence: CASSPRDRGNSPLHF. In nucleotides, the CDR3 is TGTGCCAGCAGCCCGAGGGACAGGGGTAATTCACCCCTCCACTTT.

The chain recombines TRBV6-5 with TRBJ2-1, with a tentative D call TRBD2 (6 bases). This CDR3 is built from 14 residues. V shed 6 bases and J shed 5 bases, with 14 bases lying between them. Germline values: CDR1 MNHEY, CDR2 SVGAGI. In nucleotides, the CDR3 is TGTGCCAGCAGGTCGACACCGGGGGACAATGAGCAGTTCTTC. Amino acids: CASRSTPGDNEQFF.

The chain couples TRBV11-2 to TRBJ1-1; tentative D call: TRBD1 (6 bases). V was trimmed by 6 bases and J by 1 base, leaving 15 bases between them. This CDR3 spans 15 amino acids. Germline V lookup: CDR1 SGHAT, CDR2 FQNNGV. DNA of the CDR3: TGTGCCAGCAGTCGGGGTCCGGGACAGAACACTGAAGCTTTCTTT. Protein product: CASSRGPGQNTEAFF.

The chain uses TRBV11-2 and TRBJ1-1; TRBD1 matches 8 bases. CDR3 length: 15 residues. Per the germline V gene, CDR1 is SGHAT and CDR2 is FQNNGV. The V segment lost 4 bases and the J segment 2 bases; nucleotides outside the gene matches: 6. The CDR3 is CASSSRQGLNTEAFF. Here the CDR3 DNA reads TGTGCCAGCAGCTCCCGACAGGGGCTAAACACTGAAGCTTTCTTT.

The rearrangement links TRBV12-1 to TRBJ1-5; the tabulated D call, TRBD1, remains unverified against the DNA. TRBV12-1 is a listed pseudogene. The CDR3 has 17 amino acids. CDR3 sequence: CASSSNRFRNSNQPQHF. In DNA form, the CDR3 reads TGTGCCAGCAGCTCAAACAGGTTCAGAAATAGCAATCAGCCCCAGCATTTT.

The chain employs TRBV27 and TRBJ2-7; tentative D call: TRBD2 (6 bases). V was clipped by 4 bases and J by 0 bases, with 7 bases between them. There are 13 residues in the CDR3. Germline V CDR1 and CDR2: MNHEY, SMNVEV (reference sequence). The CDR3 bases are TGTGCCAGCAGTTCCGGGAGCTCCTACGAGCAGTACTTC. It yields the protein CASSSGSSYEQYF.

There are a few counts of this clone. The chain combines TRBV7-9 with TRBJ2-7; TRBD1 agrees at 8 bases. Germline lookup yields CDR1 SEHNR and CDR2 FQNEAQ (reference sequence). This CDR3 comprises 14 residues. With 10 bases clipped from V and 5 bases from J, the junction kept 13 bases outside the gene matches. The CDR3 reads CATKTSDRADEQYF. The CDR3 DNA is TGTGCCACAAAAACTTCGGACAGGGCGGACGAGCAGTACTTC.

This chain links TRBV7-6 with TRBJ2-2; 14 nucleotides agree with TRBD2. CDR3 length: 17 amino acids. Losses at the gene ends were 1 base for V and 6 bases for J; bases not matched to a gene: 4. From germline, CDR1 is SGHVS and CDR2 FNYEAQ. The CDR3 nucleotides read TGTGCCAGCAGCTTAGGACTAGCGGGGGGGCACGCCGGGGAGCTGTTTTTT. It is translated as CASSLGLAGGHAGELFF.

The chain combines TRBV7-8 with TRBJ1-2, with a weak D call TRBD1 (6 bases). The germline CDR1 and CDR2 sequences are SGHVS and FQNEAQ. Trimming took 5 bases from V and 0 from J, leaving 13 bases between them. The CDR3 is 15 residues long. The CDR3 protein is CASSPRQESNYGYTF. The CDR3 DNA is TGTGCCAGCAGCCCCCGACAGGAGTCTAACTATGGCTACACCTTC.

The V call is TRBV4-3, the J call TRBJ1-6; D remains ambiguous. Germline CDR1 reads LGHNA; CDR2 reads YSLEER. V was clipped by 4 bases and J by 0 bases, with 7 bases between them. CDR3 size: 15 residues. The CDR3 sequence is CASSRTSSYNSPLHF. The CDR3 DNA follows: TGCGCCAGCAGCCGAACCAGCTCCTATAATTCACCCCTCCACTTT.